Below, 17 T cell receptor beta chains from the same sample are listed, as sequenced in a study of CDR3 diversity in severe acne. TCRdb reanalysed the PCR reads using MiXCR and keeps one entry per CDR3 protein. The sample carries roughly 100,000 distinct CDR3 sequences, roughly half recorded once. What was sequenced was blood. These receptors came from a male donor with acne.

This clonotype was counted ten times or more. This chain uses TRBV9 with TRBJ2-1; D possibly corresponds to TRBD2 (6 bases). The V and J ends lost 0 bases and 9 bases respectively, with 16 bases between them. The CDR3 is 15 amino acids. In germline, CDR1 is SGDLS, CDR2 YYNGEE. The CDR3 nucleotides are TGTGCCAGCAGCGTAGAAGCGGCCGGGAGTGGTGAGCAGTTCTTC. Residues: CASSVEAAGSGEQFF.

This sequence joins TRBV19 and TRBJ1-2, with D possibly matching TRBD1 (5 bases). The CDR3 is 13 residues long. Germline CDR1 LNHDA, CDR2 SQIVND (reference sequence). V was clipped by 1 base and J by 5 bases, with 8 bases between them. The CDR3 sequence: CASSIVRGYGYTF. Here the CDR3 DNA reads TGTGCCAGTAGTATAGTCCGGGGGTATGGCTACACCTTC. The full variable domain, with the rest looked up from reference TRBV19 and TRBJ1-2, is DGGITQSPKYLFRKEGQNVTLSCEQNLNHDAMYWYRQDPGQGLRLIYYSQIVNDFQKGDIAEGYSVSREKKESFPLTVTSAQKNPTAFYLCASSIVRGYGYTFGSGTRLTVV.

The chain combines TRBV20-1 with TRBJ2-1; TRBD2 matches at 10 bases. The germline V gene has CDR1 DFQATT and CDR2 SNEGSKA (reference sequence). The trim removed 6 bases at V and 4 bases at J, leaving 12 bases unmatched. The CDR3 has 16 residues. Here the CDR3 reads CSASGSGRSTYNEQFF. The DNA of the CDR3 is TGCAGTGCCTCTGGTAGCGGGAGGTCCACTTACAATGAGCAGTTCTTC.

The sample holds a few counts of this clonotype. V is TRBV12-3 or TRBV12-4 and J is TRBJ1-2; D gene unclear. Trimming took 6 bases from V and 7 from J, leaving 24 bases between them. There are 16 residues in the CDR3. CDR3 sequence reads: CASRAGLSDNYGGYTF. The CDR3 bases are TGTGCCAGCAGGGCCGGCTTGTCAGATAACTATGGTGGCTACACCTTC.

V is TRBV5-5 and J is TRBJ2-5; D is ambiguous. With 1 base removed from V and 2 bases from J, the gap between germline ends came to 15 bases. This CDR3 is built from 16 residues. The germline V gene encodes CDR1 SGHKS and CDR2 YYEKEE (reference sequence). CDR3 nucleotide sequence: TGTGCCAGCAGCTTGCTTCCAGTTAGGGCGCAAGAGACCCAGTACTTC. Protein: CASSLLPVRAQETQYF.

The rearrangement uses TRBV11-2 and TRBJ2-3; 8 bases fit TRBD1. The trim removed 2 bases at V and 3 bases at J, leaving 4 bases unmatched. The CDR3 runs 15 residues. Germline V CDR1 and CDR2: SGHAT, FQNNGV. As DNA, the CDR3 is TGTGCCAGCAGCTTACAGGGGGCGAGGACAGATACGCAGTATTTT. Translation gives CASSLQGARTDTQYF. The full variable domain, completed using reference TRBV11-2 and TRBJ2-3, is EAGVAQSPRYKIIEKRQSVAFWCNPISGHATLYWYQQILGQGPKLLIQFQNNGVVDDSQLPKDRFSAERLKGVDSTLKIQPAKLEDSAVYLCASSLQGARTDTQYFGPGTRLTVL.

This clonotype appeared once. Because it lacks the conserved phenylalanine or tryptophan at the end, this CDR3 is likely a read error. The CDR3 nucleotides are TGTGCCAGTACCCTCCAAGGCAGGGGTGGATACGAGCAGTACTCC. Translation gives CASTLQGRGGYEQYS. V and J are TRBV14 and TRBJ2-7; D may be TRBD1 (6 bases). The CDR3 has 15 residues. The germline CDR1 and CDR2 sequences are SGHDN and FVKESK. The ends were cut back, 9 bases at V and 4 bases at J, with 22 bases in the middle.

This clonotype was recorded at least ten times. CDR3 protein: CASKQGSSGANVLTF. In nucleotides, the CDR3 is TGTGCCAGCAAACAGGGAAGCTCTGGGGCCAACGTCCTGACTTTC. The genes are TRBV2 and TRBJ2-6; possible D gene TRBD1, 6 bases. CDR3 length: 15 residues. Trimming removed 7 bases from V and 0 bases from J, with 10 bases in between. Germline V gene data show CDR1 as SNHLY and CDR2 as FYNNEI.

The CDR3 DNA sequence: TGTGCCAGCAGCTTAGGGGCTATGCATTATCAGCCCCAGCATTTT. Encoded protein: CASSLGAMHYQPQHF. The genes are TRBV11-2 and TRBJ1-5; D remains ambiguous. The CDR3 runs 15 residues. Between the trimmed V and J ends, which lost 1 base and 5 bases, there was a span of 12 bases. Germline V lookup: CDR1 SGHAT, CDR2 FQNNGV.

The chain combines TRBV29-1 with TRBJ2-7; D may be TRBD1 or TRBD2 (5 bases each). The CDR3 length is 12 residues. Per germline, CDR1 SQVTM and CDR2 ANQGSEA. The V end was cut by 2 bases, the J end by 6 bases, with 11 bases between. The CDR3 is CSVETRGSEQYF. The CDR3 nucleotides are TGCAGCGTTGAAACGAGGGGATCCGAGCAGTACTTC.

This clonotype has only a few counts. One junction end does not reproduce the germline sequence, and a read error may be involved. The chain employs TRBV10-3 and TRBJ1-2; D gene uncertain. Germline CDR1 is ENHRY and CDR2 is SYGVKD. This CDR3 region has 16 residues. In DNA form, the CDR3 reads TGTGCCAGCAGTGACCCCGTCGCACGAGCTAACTATGGCTACACCTTC. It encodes CASSDPVARANYGYTF.

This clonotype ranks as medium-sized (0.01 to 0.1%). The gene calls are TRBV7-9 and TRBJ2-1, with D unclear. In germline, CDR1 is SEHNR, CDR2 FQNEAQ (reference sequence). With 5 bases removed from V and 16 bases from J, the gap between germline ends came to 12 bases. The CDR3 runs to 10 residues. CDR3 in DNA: TGTGCCAGCAGCCTCGGAGAGGTTTTCTTC. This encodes CASSLGEVFF. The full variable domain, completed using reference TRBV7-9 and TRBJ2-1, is DTGVSQNPRHKITKRGQNVTFRCDPISEHNRLYWYRQTLGQGPEFLTYFQNEAQLEKSRLLSDRFSAERPKGSFSTLEIQRTEQGDSAMYLCASSLGEVFFGPGTRLTVL.

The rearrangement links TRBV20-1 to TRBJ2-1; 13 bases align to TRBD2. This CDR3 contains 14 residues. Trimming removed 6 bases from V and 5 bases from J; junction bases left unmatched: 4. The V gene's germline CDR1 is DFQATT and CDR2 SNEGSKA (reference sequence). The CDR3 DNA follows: TGCAGTGCGACGACTAGCGGGAGGCACAATGAGCAGTTCTTC. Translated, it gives CSATTSGRHNEQFF.

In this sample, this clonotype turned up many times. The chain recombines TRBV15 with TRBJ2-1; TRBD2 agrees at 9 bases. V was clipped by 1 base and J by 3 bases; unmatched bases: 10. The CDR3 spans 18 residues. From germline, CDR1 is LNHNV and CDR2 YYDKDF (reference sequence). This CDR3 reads CATSRGVLTSGRYNEQFF. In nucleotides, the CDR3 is TGTGCCACCAGCAGAGGGGTCCTAACTAGCGGGCGCTACAATGAGCAGTTCTTC.

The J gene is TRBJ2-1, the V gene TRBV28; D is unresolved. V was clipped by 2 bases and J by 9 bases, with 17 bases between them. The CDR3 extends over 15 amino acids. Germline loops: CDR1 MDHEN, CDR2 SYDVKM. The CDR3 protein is CASSLGTAFNGEQFF. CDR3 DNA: TGTGCCAGCAGTTTAGGAACAGCCTTTAATGGTGAGCAGTTCTTC.

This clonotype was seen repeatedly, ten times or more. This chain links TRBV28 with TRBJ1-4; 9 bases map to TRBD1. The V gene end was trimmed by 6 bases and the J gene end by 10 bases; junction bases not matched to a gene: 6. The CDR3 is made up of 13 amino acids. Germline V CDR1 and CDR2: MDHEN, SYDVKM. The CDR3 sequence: CASRRQGEGKLFF. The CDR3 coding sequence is TGTGCCAGCAGGAGACAGGGGGAAGGAAAACTGTTTTTT.

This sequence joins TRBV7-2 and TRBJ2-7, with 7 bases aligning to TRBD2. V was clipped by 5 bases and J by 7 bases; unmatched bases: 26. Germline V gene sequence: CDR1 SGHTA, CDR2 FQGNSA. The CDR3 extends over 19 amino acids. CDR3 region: CASSPCRVGSRLAPREQYF. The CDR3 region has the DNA TGTGCCAGCAGCCCCTGTCGAGTAGGGAGCAGACTAGCCCCACGGGAGCAGTACTTC. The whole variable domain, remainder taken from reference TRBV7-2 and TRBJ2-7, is GAGVSQSPSNKVTEKGKDVELRCDPISGHTALYWYRQSLGQGLEFLIYFQGNSAPDKSGLPSDRFSAERTGGSVSTLTIQRTQQEDSAVYLCASSPCRVGSRLAPREQYFGPGTRLTVT.